This T cell receptor beta chain was sequenced during a study (dated by TCRdb to the mid-2010s). For the study in its entirety: The study examined whether tumor-infiltrating Tregs in breast cancer are drawn from blood Tregs or arise in situ by conversion from other CD4+ T cell subsets. On the study overall, not on this receptor specifically: The validation in the larger cohort was limited to a single TCR beta V-J rearrangement instead of whole repertoires. The TCR gene usage of tumor memory CD4+ T cells clustered together with blood and lymph node memory CD4+ cells and with lymph node naive CD4+ cells. The greatest overlap of tumor-infiltrating Treg TCR alpha and beta sequences was with tumor naive CD4+ T cells, followed next by blood naive CD4+ T cells.

Full-length TCR variable regions were amplified by 5' RACE PCR with constant-region reverse primers, and semi-nested PCR with Nested Universal Primer A was subsequently performed. Using the ReliaPrep RNA Cell Miniprep System, total RNA was extracted, and the SMARTer RACE 5'/3' Kit was then used to reverse transcribe the RNA into 5'RACE-ready cDNA. Multiplex adaptors were used to barcode the full-length TCR alpha and beta libraries, which were then sequenced on an Illumina MiSeq. The study's processing was this. Sequencing data were pooled across the five patients for each of nine subset-tissue groups and compared by unsupervised clustering of TCR gene usage. The Morisita-Horn index, with shared sequences weighted by their contribution to each repertoire, was used to calculate repertoire similarity. Clones were called with MiXCR by TCRdb after fastp trimmed the public reads at Q25, and only in-frame beta chains were retained. Merged by CDR3 protein, the rows form single entries marked with the most common genes and DNA. TCRdb's processing, not the authors' own work, is the source of the V and J calls. For this sample there are roughly 55,000 distinct CDR3 sequences; approximately 24% appear just once. The ten largest clones take up about 3% of the sample.

The Miltenyi Naive CD4+ T Cell Isolation kit was used to purify naive CD4+ T cells, and CD25 microbeads were used to remove Tregs. Tregs, naive and memory CD4+ T cells from tumor, blood and ipsilateral draining lymph nodes of a handful of breast cancer patients underwent full-length TCR alpha and beta sequencing. Tumor tissue and lymph nodes obtained by ipsilateral axillary dissection were perfused with PBS, cut into small pieces and digested using collagenase I and hyaluronidase. A purity exceeding 90% was confirmed by FACS for the sorted cell populations. Reading the germline V gene gives CDR1 SGHTA and CDR2 FQGNSA. The CDR3, cysteine through phenylalanine, is 14 amino acids long. The retained sequence is limited to the CDR3, 42 bases, with the frame set at the first base. As concerns this clonotype: The antigen this receptor binds is unknown. The junction differs from germline at one of its ends, possibly a read error.

This TCR was recovered from a female donor with breast cancer. The chain joins TRBV7-2 to TRBJ2-5; 5 matching bases give a weak D call of TRBD2. The sample consisted of tumor-infiltrating naive CD4+ T cells sorted from the breast tumor. The cell subset or site label, read with the paper, signifies: naive CD4+ T cells, CD4+CD45RA+CD25-. The CDR3: CASSSAGGGETQYF. In nucleotide form, the sequence is TGCGCCAGCAGCTCAGCAGGAGGTGGGGAGACCCAGTACTTC.